The present T cell receptor beta chain was sequenced within a study of T cells in Graves' hyperthyroidism and ophthalmopathy. The CDR3 is 15 amino acids. Germline CDR1 and CDR2: DFQATT and SNEGSKA (reference sequence). Trimming cost V 6 bases and J 0 bases; bases outside gene matches: 11. Template material for amplifying TCR beta CDR3 regions consisted of RNA transcripts. The HTBI primer set served for first-round RT-PCR of the TCR CDR3. From the multiplex PCR reads, TCRdb called clonotypes with MiXCR, one entry per CDR3 protein. The sample includes about 410,000 distinct CDR3 sequences, about 14% of them seen just once.

Sequencing was carried out using blood. The chain links TRBV20-1 to TRBJ2-7, with TRBD1 identical over 7 bases. This TCR derives from a man between 18 and 35 years old with Graves' ophthalmopathy. Written as DNA, the CDR3 is TGCAGTGCGAGGTATCAGGGGGTAATCTCCTACGAGCAGTACTTC. Translated: CSARYQGVISYEQYF.